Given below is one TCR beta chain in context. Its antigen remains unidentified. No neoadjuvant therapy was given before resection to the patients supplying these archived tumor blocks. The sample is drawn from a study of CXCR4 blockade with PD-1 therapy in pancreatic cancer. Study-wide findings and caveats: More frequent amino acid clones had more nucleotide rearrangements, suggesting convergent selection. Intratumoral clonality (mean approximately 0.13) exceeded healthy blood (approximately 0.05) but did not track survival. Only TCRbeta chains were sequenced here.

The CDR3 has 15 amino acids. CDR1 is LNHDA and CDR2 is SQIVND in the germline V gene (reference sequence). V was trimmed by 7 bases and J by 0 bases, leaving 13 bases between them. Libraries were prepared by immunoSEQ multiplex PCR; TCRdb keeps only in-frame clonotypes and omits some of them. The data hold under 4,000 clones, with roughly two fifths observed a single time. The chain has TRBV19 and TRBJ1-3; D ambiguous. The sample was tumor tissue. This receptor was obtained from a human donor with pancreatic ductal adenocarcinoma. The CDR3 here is CASTGWDISGNTIYF. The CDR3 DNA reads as TGTGCCAGTACAGGCTGGGATATCTCTGGAAACACCATATATTTT.